A single sample is the source of the 10 T cell receptor beta chains below, sequenced in a study of T cells in Graves' hyperthyroidism and ophthalmopathy. Template material for amplifying TCR beta CDR3 regions consisted of RNA transcripts. Primed by the HTBI set, a first-round RT-PCR was run on the TCR CDR3. A single record per CDR3 protein comes from TCRdb applying MiXCR to the multiplex PCR reads. The table shows hundreds of thousands of distinct CDR3 sequences, with approximately 40% occurring only once. The sample comprised blood. The receptors were gathered from a man between 18 and 35 years old with Graves' hyperthyroidism.

This CDR3 reads CASMAVANYGYTF. The CDR3 region has the DNA TGTGCCAGCATGGCCGTGGCAAACTATGGCTACACCTTC. The chain couples TRBV12-3 or TRBV12-4 to TRBJ1-2, with D unresolved. The V gene lost 7 bases and the J gene lost 2 bases, with 11 bases spanning the gap. This CDR3 contains 13 residues.

The chain links TRBV29-1 to TRBJ1-1, with TRBD1 matching 7 bases. The V gene end was trimmed by 3 bases and the J gene end by 2 bases; junction bases not matched to a gene: 12. CDR1 SQVTM and CDR2 ANQGSEA come from the germline V gene. The CDR3 loop spans 16 amino acids. CDR3 loop: CSVDGDGGTANTEAFF. CDR3 nucleotide sequence: TGCAGCGTTGATGGAGATGGGGGGACAGCCAACACTGAAGCTTTCTTT.

This clonotype was found many times. The chain carries TRBV15 and TRBJ1-5; D is perhaps TRBD1 (5 bases). The CDR3 loop spans 16 amino acids. Germline V gene lookup returns CDR1 LNHNV and CDR2 YYDKDF (reference sequence). V was clipped by 8 bases and J by 0 bases, with 17 bases between them. The CDR3 sequence is CATSLGVTDSNQPQHF. The CDR3 coding sequence is TGTGCCACCTCCCTAGGGGTTACAGATAGCAATCAGCCCCAGCATTTT. Full variable domain (rest looked up from reference TRBV15 and TRBJ1-5): DAMVIQNPRYQVTQFGKPVTLSCSQTLNHNVMYWYQQKSSQAPKLLFHYYDKDFNNEADTPDNFQSRRPNTSFCFLDIRSPGLGDTAMYLCATSLGVTDSNQPQHFGDGTRLSIL.

Turning to this clonotype: This could be a read error, since a much larger clone is one nucleotide away. V gene TRBV24-1 combines with J gene TRBJ2-5; TRBD1 matches 9 bases. Germline V lookup: CDR1 KGHDR, CDR2 SFDVKD. The trim removed 3 bases at V and 10 bases at J, leaving 11 bases unmatched. The CDR3 extends over 15 amino acids. The DNA for the CDR3 is TGTGCCACCAGTGATCCGGGACAGGGTGGACAGAGCCAGTACTTC. Translated: CATSDPGQGGQSQYF.

Worth noting for this clonotype: Since a much larger clone is just one base distant, this may be a read error. V and J are TRBV7-9 and TRBJ2-5, with D perhaps being TRBD1 or TRBD2 (6 bases each). Germline V gene sequence: CDR1 SEHNR, CDR2 FQNEAQ (reference sequence). The CDR3 runs to 15 residues. This CDR3 is CASSFAEGHQGTQYF. The CDR3, as DNA: TGTGCCAGCAGCTTCGCGGAGGGACACCAAGGGACCCAGTACTTC. Using reference TRBV7-9 and TRBJ2-5 for the parts outside the CDR3, the full variable domain is DTGVSQNPRHKITKRGQNVTFRCDPISEHNRLYWYRQTLGQGPEFLTYFQNEAQLEKSRLLSDRFSAERPKGSFSTLEIQRTEQGDSAMYLCASSFAEGHQGTQYFGPGTRLLVL.

V gene TRBV7-9 combines with J gene TRBJ2-2; no definite D call. V was cut by 10 bases and J by 0 bases, with 9 bases left in between. This CDR3 is 13 amino acids long. CDR1 is SEHNR, CDR2 FQNEAQ, per germline (reference sequence). This CDR3 reads CATAAANTGELFF. CDR3 in DNA: TGTGCCACCGCTGCGGCGAACACCGGGGAGCTGTTTTTT.

The chain links TRBV13 to TRBJ2-7, with a possible D match to TRBD1 (6 bases). Trimming took off 2 bases at V and 0 bases at J, with 14 bases between the two ends. Looked up from germline, CDR1 is PRHDT and CDR2 is FYEKMQ (reference sequence). This CDR3 is 16 amino acids long. This CDR3 is CASSLSRTASSYEQYF. CDR3 in DNA: TGTGCCAGCAGCTTATCGAGGACAGCTAGCTCCTACGAGCAGTACTTC.

This clonotype occurred many times. The chain couples TRBV7-9 to TRBJ1-1, with D hard to call. Germline CDR1 is SEHNR and CDR2 is FQNEAQ (reference sequence). This CDR3 comprises 10 residues. Trimming shortened V by 7 bases and J by 11 bases, and 11 bases separated the two germline ends. In nucleotides, the CDR3 is TGTGCCAGCATCCTACATGAGGCTTTCTTT. Translated, it gives CASILHEAFF.

This chain connects TRBV7-2 to TRBJ1-1; no definite D call. The germline V and J ends were trimmed by 5 bases and 2 bases, with 9 bases remaining between them. The germline gives CDR1 SGHTA, CDR2 FQGNSA. The CDR3 contains 13 residues. In DNA, the CDR3 is TGTGCCAGCAGCCGATACAGAAACACTGAAGCTTTCTTT. Its translation is CASSRYRNTEAFF.

This clonotype was recorded a few times. Its ends do not fully match the called genes, so a read error is possible. The chain is built from TRBV10-3 and TRBJ1-2; D unclear. CDR3 size: 16 residues. Germline CDR1 reads ENHRY; CDR2 reads SYGVKD. The CDR3 is CASSDSRDGGLYGYTF. CDR3 in DNA: TGTGCCAGCAGTGACTCGAGAGACGGTGGACTATATGGCTACACCTTC.